The 24 T cell receptor beta chains given below trace back to one sample, sequenced in a study of T cell responses to AZD1222 COVID-19 vaccine. This table comes from immunoSEQ multiplex PCR, and its TCRdb copy is limited to in-frame clones, with some not included. The sample lists 100,000 to 150,000 clones; more than 70% were seen once. Sample: peripheral blood, taken on day 0 of AZD1222 vaccination. These receptors originate from an adult in good health.

This clone was found a few times. The J gene is TRBJ2-7, the V gene TRBV13; D is undetermined. The CDR3 is made up of 14 amino acids. V was shortened by 5 bases and J by 3 bases, with 14 bases between the two germline ends. Germline CDR1 is PRHDT and CDR2 is FYEKMQ (reference sequence). The CDR3 region has the DNA TGTGCCAGCAGCCCAGGTTTGGGGTACTACGAGCAGTACTTC. Amino acid sequence: CASSPGLGYYEQYF.

This clone was counted only a few times. The chain couples TRBV15 to TRBJ2-7; D might be TRBD1 or TRBD2, each matching 5 bases. The CDR3 is 16 residues long. V was cut by 0 bases and J by 2 bases, with 14 bases left in between. The V gene's germline CDR1 is LNHNV and CDR2 YYDKDF (reference sequence). The CDR3 protein is CATSREEAGRPYEQYF. The DNA of the CDR3 is TGTGCCACCAGCAGAGAGGAGGCAGGGCGCCCCTACGAGCAGTACTTC.

The J gene is TRBJ1-1, the V gene TRBV7-3, with D possibly TRBD1 on 6 matching bases. The CDR3 loop spans 13 amino acids. Germline V CDR1 and CDR2: SGHTA, FQGTGA. V was pared by 5 bases and J by 5 bases, with 12 bases between. The CDR3, as DNA: TGTGCCAGCAGCCCACAGGGAGGAACTGAAGCTTTCTTT. Translating it yields CASSPQGGTEAFF.

The chain combines TRBV27 with TRBJ1-1; D is unclear. CDR3 length: 13 amino acids. With 2 bases removed from V and 0 bases from J, the gap between germline ends came to 4 bases. Germline V gene sequence: CDR1 MNHEY, CDR2 SMNVEV (reference sequence). The CDR3 protein is CASSLTVNTEAFF. DNA for the CDR3: TGTGCCAGCAGTTTAACAGTGAACACTGAAGCTTTCTTT.

DNA of the CDR3: TGTGCCAGCAGTTTACAGGGGGCTGGAAACACCATATATTTT. Its protein product is CASSLQGAGNTIYF. The chain carries TRBV27 and TRBJ1-3, with 7 bases identical to TRBD1. The V gene end was trimmed by 2 bases and the J gene end by 2 bases; junction bases not matched to a gene: 0. Germline V CDR1 and CDR2: MNHEY, SMNVEV (reference sequence). The CDR3 has 14 residues.

The V gene is TRBV5-1, the J gene TRBJ1-1; 9 bases fit TRBD1. This CDR3 has 18 residues. The germline gives CDR1 SGHRS, CDR2 YFSETQ. V trimming: 4 bases; J trimming: 4 bases; junction bases outside the gene matches: 17. CDR3 bases: TGCGCCAGCAGCATGGGGATTAGACAGGGGGGCTTGAGCACTGAAGCTTTCTTT. Translating gives CASSMGIRQGGLSTEAFF.

The chain is built from TRBV27 and TRBJ1-6; no reliable D call. The CDR3 loop spans 15 amino acids. V lost 2 bases to trimming and J lost 7 bases, with 12 bases between them. Germline V lookup: CDR1 MNHEY, CDR2 SMNVEV (reference sequence). The CDR3, as DNA: TGTGCCAGCAGTTTAGGGAGCCCGGCCAATTCACCCCTCCACTTT. This translates into CASSLGSPANSPLHF.

The J gene is TRBJ2-5, the V gene TRBV6-6; possibly TRBD1 or TRBD2 for D (5 bases each). Germline V lookup: CDR1 MNHNY, CDR2 SVGAGI (reference sequence). The CDR3 extends over 13 amino acids. Trimming stripped 6 bases from V and 5 bases from J, with 13 bases between. This CDR3 reads CASRGPSRETQYF. CDR3 coding DNA: TGTGCCAGCAGGGGACCCAGTAGGGAGACCCAGTACTTC.

CDR3: CASSSPDREGHEQYF. CDR3 sequence (DNA): TGTGCCAGCAGTTCCCCCGACAGGGAGGGGCACGAGCAGTACTTC. V is TRBV28 and J is TRBJ2-7, with D possibly being TRBD1 or TRBD2 (7 bases each). The CDR3 is 15 amino acids. The V end was cut by 4 bases, the J end by 5 bases, with 18 bases between. Germline CDR1 MDHEN, CDR2 SYDVKM.

The CDR3, as DNA: TGTGCCAGTAGTAAAGGGACAGAAACCTACTATGGCTACACCTTC. Its translation is CASSKGTETYYGYTF. This rearrangement joins TRBV19 to TRBJ1-2; 7 nucleotides agree with TRBD1. The ends lost 4 bases at V and 3 bases at J; junction bases unmatched: 8. CDR3 length: 15 amino acids. Germline V lookup: CDR1 LNHDA, CDR2 SQIVND (reference sequence).

This chain links TRBV9 with TRBJ2-7, with 7 bases that match TRBD1. In germline, CDR1 is SGDLS, CDR2 YYNGEE. This CDR3 has 16 amino acids. J gave up 2 bases and V 3 bases, and 11 bases lay outside the gene matches. CDR3 sequence: CASSEKWDRETYEQYF. CDR3 nucleotides: TGTGCCAGCAGCGAGAAATGGGACAGAGAAACCTACGAGCAGTACTTC.

The chain uses TRBV6-2 or TRBV6-3 and TRBJ1-1, with 8 positions matching TRBD1. CDR3 size: 15 residues. Per germline, CDR1 MNHEY and CDR2 SVGEGT. J lost 3 bases, V lost 2 bases, and 5 bases had no gene match. CDR3: CASSYPSTGDTEAFF. The CDR3 region has the DNA TGTGCCAGCAGTTACCCCTCGACAGGGGACACTGAAGCTTTCTTT.

CDR3 bases: TGTGCCTGGAGTGAGGGTGGCGGGGAGCTGTTTTTT. Protein sequence: CAWSEGGGELFF. The chain recombines TRBV30 with TRBJ2-2; D uncertain. The CDR3 is made up of 12 amino acids. Germline loops: CDR1 GTSNPN, CDR2 SVGIG (reference sequence). Trimming cost V 1 base and J 7 bases, with 7 bases left between them.

V and J are TRBV24-1 and TRBJ1-2; 8 bases map to TRBD1. With V trimmed by 7 bases and J by 8 bases, 8 bases remained unmatched. CDR1 KGHDR and CDR2 SFDVKD come from the germline V gene. CDR3 length equals 13 residues. The CDR3 spells CATSLTTGVGYTF. The CDR3, as DNA: TGTGCCACCAGCCTAACGACAGGGGTCGGCTACACCTTC.

This clone was observed a few times. The chain couples TRBV6-2 or TRBV6-3 to TRBJ1-1; perhaps TRBD1 as D (5 bases). The CDR3 has 13 residues. Trimming cost V 5 bases and J 1 base, with 8 bases left between them. The germline V gene has CDR1 MNHEY and CDR2 SVGEGT. The CDR3 DNA reads TGTGCCAGCAGTGGGGACTGGAACACTGAAGCTTTCTTT. Its translation is CASSGDWNTEAFF.

V and J are TRBV5-1 and TRBJ2-3; D is ambiguous. This CDR3 comprises 12 residues. Germline CDR1 and CDR2: SGHRS and YFSETQ. Trimming left V 4 bases short and J 4 bases short, with 7 bases between. CDR3 in amino acids: CASSGRADTQYF. CDR3 in DNA: TGCGCCAGCAGCGGACGAGCAGATACGCAGTATTTT.

The rearrangement links TRBV6-5 to TRBJ1-6, with unresolved D. CDR3 length: 13 residues. V lost 5 bases and J lost 11, with 13 bases in between. Germline values: CDR1 MNHEY, CDR2 SVGAGI. CDR3 amino acids: CASSTRKRAPLHF. The CDR3 DNA reads TGTGCCAGCAGTACCAGAAAGCGAGCACCCCTCCACTTT.

This clone is medium-sized by share. This chain connects TRBV6-2 or TRBV6-3 to TRBJ1-3, with D unresolved. This CDR3 is built from 16 residues. V was clipped by 2 bases and J by 0 bases, with 11 bases between them. The V gene's germline CDR1 is MNHEY and CDR2 SVGEGT. CDR3 amino acids: CASSYREGLSGNTIYF. The CDR3 nucleotides read TGTGCCAGCAGTTACCGGGAAGGGCTCTCTGGAAACACCATATATTTT.

There are a few counts of this clone. V is TRBV5-4 and J is TRBJ2-5; D gene ambiguous. Germline V gene sequence: CDR1 SGHNT, CDR2 YYREEE (reference sequence). The ends were cut back, 4 bases at V and 2 bases at J, with 9 bases in the middle. The CDR3 spans 13 residues. In DNA form, the CDR3 reads TGTGCCAGCAGCCTCGGCCAACAAGAGACCCAGTACTTC. Its protein is CASSLGQQETQYF.

The J gene is TRBJ1-2, the V gene TRBV10-3; D is uncertain. V lost 2 bases to trimming and J lost 5 bases, with 9 bases between them. This CDR3 comprises 13 residues. CDR1 is ENHRY and CDR2 is SYGVKD in the germline V gene. In nucleotides, the CDR3 is TGTGCCATCAGTGAGCAAGAAGAATATGGCTACACCTTC. Its translation is CAISEQEEYGYTF.

This rearrangement joins TRBV3-1 (or the pseudogene TRBV3-2) to TRBJ1-1, with a tentative D call TRBD1 (6 bases). Germline CDR1 is LGHDT and CDR2 is YNNKEL (reference sequence). V was cut by 4 bases and J by 1 base, with 13 bases left in between. The CDR3 loop spans 15 amino acids. Here the CDR3 reads CASSPGGAGNTEAFF. CDR3 in DNA: TGTGCCAGCAGCCCCGGGGGCGCGGGGAACACTGAAGCTTTCTTT.

The chain employs TRBV5-4 and TRBJ2-7; possible D gene TRBD1, 6 bases. The CDR3 length is 15 residues. The V gene's germline CDR1 is SGHNT and CDR2 YYREEE (reference sequence). V was shortened by 0 bases and J by 1 base, with 11 bases between the two germline ends. The CDR3 loop is CASSLVGTQSYEQYF. CDR3 sequence (DNA): TGTGCCAGCAGCTTGGTAGGGACACAATCCTACGAGCAGTACTTC.

This chain connects TRBV4-1 to TRBJ1-2; D is unresolved. Germline assignment: CDR1 MGHRA and CDR2 YSYEKL. The CDR3 runs to 13 residues. The ends were cut back, 0 bases at V and 6 bases at J, with 8 bases in the middle. CDR3 in amino acids: CASSQDLENGYTF. CDR3 coding DNA: TGCGCCAGCAGCCAAGATTTGGAGAATGGCTACACCTTC.

The chain couples TRBV10-2 to TRBJ2-7; 9 bases line up with TRBD2. V gave up 3 bases and J gave up 0 bases; unmatched junction bases: 6. CDR1 WSHSY and CDR2 SAAADI come from the germline V gene. The CDR3 is 16 residues long. This CDR3 is CASSDAGGGSSYEQYF. Here the CDR3 DNA reads TGCGCCAGCAGTGACGCGGGAGGGGGTAGCTCCTACGAGCAGTACTTC.